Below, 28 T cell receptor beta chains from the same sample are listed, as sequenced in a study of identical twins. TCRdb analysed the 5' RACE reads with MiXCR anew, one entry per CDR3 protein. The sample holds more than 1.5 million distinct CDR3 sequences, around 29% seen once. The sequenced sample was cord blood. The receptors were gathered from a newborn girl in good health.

CDR3 bases: TGTGCCAGCAGCTTAGACGGGGGAGTGGGAAACGAGCAGTACTTC. This gives the protein CASSLDGGVGNEQYF. The rearrangement links TRBV7-2 to TRBJ2-4; perhaps TRBD2 as D (6 bases). The J call may not be correct, given that the DNA end is closer to TRBJ2-7. Germline values: CDR1 SGHTA, CDR2 FQGNSA. The CDR3 sequence is 15 residues long.

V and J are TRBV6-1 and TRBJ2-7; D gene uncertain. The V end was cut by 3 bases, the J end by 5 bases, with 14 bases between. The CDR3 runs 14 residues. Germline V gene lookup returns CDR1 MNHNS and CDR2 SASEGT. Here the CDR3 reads CASSDYFGRNEQYF. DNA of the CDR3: TGTGCCAGCAGTGATTACTTCGGGCGGAACGAGCAGTACTTC.

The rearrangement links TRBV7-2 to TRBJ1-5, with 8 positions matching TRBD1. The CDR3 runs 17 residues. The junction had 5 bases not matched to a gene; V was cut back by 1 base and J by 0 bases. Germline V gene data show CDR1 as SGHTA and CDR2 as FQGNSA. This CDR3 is CASSLGDRSYSNQPQHF. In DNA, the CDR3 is TGTGCCAGCAGCTTAGGGGACAGGTCATATAGCAATCAGCCCCAGCATTTT. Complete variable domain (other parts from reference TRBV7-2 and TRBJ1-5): GAGVSQSPSNKVTEKGKDVELRCDPISGHTALYWYRQSLGQGLEFLIYFQGNSAPDKSGLPSDRFSAERTGGSVSTLTIQRTQQEDSAVYLCASSLGDRSYSNQPQHFGDGTRLSIL.

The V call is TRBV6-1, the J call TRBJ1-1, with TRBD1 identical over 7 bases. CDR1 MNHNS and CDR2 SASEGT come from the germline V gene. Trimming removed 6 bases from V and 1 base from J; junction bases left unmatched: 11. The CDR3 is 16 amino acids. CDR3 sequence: CASRGQPLGTNTEAFF. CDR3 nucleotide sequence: TGTGCCAGCAGGGGACAGCCTCTCGGGACGAACACTGAAGCTTTCTTT.

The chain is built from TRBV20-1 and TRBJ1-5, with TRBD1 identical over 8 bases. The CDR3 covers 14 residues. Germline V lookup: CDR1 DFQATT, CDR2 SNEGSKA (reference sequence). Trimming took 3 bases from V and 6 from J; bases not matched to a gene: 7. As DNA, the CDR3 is TGCAGTGCTAGTCCTGGACAGGGCAGTCAGCCCCAGCATTTT. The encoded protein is CSASPGQGSQPQHF.

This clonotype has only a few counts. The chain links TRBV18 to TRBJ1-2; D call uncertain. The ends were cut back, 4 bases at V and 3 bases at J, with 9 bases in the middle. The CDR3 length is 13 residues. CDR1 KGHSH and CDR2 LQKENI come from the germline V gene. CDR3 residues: CASSRNRDYGYTF. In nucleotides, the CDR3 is TGTGCCAGCTCACGAAACCGGGACTATGGCTACACCTTC.

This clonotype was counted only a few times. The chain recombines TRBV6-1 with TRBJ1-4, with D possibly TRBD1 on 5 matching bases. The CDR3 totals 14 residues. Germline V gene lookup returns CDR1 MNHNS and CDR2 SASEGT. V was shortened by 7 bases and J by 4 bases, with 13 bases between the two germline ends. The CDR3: CASNRDAVNEKLFF. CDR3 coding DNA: TGTGCCAGCAACCGGGACGCCGTTAATGAAAAACTGTTTTTT.

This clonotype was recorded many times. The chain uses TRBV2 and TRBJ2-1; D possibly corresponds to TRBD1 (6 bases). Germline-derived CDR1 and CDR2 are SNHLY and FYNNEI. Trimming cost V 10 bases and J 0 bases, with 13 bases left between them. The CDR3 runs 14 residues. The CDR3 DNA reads TGTGCCACACAGGGTACGTCCTCCTACAATGAGCAGTTCTTC. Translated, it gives CATQGTSSYNEQFF.

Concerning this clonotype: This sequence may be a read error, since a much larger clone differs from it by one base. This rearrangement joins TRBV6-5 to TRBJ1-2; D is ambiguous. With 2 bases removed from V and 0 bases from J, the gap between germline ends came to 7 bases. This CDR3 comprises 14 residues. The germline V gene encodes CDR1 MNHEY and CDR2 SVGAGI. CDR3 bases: TGTGCCAGCAGTTACGCGACACCTAACTATGGCTACACCTTC. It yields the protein CASSYATPNYGYTF.

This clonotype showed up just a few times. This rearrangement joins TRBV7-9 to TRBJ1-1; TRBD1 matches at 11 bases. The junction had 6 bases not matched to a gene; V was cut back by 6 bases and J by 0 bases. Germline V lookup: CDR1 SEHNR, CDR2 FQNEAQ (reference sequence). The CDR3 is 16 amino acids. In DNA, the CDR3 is TGTGCCAGCAGAAGGGACAGGGGGGTTTTGAACACTGAAGCTTTCTTT. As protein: CASRRDRGVLNTEAFF.

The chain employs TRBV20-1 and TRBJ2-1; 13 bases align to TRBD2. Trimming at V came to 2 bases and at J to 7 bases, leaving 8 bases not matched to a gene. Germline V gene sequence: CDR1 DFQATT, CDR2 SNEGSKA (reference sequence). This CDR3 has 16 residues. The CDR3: CSARPTGTSGKNEQFF. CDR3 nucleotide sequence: TGCAGTGCTAGACCGACCGGGACTAGCGGGAAGAATGAGCAGTTCTTC.

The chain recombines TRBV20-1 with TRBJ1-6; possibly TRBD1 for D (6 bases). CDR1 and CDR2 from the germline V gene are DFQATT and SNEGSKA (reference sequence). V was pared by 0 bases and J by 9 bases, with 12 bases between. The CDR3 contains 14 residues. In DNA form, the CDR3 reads TGCAGTGCTAGAGACAGGGGTGGTATTTCACCCCTCCACTTT. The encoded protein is CSARDRGGISPLHF.

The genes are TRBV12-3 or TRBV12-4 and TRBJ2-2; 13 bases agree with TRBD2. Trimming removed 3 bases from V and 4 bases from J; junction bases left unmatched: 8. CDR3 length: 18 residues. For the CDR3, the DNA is TGTGCCAGCAGTTTCGCCCTCACTAGCGGGGGGGCCACCGGGGAGCTGTTTTTT. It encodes CASSFALTSGGATGELFF.

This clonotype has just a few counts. This chain's CDR3 is CASSLRDTNYEQYF. Written as DNA, the CDR3 is TGCGCCAGCAGCCTTAGGGATACCAACTACGAGCAGTACTTC. The chain is built from TRBV4-1 and TRBJ2-7; D is unclear. There are 14 residues in the CDR3. V was shortened by 4 bases and J by 3 bases, with 13 bases between the two germline ends. Germline V lookup: CDR1 MGHRA, CDR2 YSYEKL.

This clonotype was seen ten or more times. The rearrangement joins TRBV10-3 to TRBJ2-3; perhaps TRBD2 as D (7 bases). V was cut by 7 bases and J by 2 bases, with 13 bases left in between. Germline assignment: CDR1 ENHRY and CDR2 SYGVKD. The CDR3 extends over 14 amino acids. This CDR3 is CAIKGEGYTDTQYF. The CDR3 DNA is TGTGCCATCAAGGGGGAGGGATACACAGATACGCAGTATTTT.

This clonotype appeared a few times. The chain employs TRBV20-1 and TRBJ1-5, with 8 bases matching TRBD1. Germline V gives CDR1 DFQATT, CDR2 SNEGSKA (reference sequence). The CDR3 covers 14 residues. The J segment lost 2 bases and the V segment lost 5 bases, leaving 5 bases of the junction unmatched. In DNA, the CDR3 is TGCAGTGCTCTTCAGGGGGCGCGCAATCAGCCCCAGCATTTT. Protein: CSALQGARNQPQHF.

The DNA of the CDR3 is TGTGCCAGTAGTATGGGGGGATATGACTCCTACAATGAGCAGTACTTC. It encodes CASSMGGYDSYNEQYF. The chain employs TRBV19 and TRBJ2-1; weak D call: TRBD2 (6 bases). The DNA matches TRBJ2-7 better at its end, which makes the J call doubtful. In germline, CDR1 is LNHDA, CDR2 SQIVND (reference sequence). This CDR3 is 16 amino acids long.

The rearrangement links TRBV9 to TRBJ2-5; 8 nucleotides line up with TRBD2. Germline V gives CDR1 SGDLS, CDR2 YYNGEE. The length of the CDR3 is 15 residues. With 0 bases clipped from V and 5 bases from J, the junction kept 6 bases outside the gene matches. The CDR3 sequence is CASSVVAGLRETQYF. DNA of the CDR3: TGTGCCAGCAGCGTAGTAGCGGGGTTAAGGGAGACCCAGTACTTC. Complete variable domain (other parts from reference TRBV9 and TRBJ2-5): DSGVTQTPKHLITATGQRVTLRCSPRSGDLSVYWYQQSLDQGLQFLIQYYNGEERAKGNILERFSAQQFPDLHSELNLSSLELGDSALYFCASSVVAGLRETQYFGPGTRLLVL.

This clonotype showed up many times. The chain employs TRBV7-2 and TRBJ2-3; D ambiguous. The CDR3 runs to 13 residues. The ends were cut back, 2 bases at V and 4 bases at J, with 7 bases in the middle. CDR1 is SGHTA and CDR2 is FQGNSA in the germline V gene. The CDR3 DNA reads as TGTGCCAGCAGCTTACTAGGCCCAGATACGCAGTATTTT. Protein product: CASSLLGPDTQYF.

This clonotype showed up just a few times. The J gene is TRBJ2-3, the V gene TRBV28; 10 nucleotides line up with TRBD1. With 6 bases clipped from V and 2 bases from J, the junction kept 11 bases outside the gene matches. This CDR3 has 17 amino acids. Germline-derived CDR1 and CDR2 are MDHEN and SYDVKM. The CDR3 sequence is CASSLPRTGGTTDTQYF. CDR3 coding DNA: TGTGCCAGCAGCCTACCCCGGACAGGGGGAACCACAGATACGCAGTATTTT.

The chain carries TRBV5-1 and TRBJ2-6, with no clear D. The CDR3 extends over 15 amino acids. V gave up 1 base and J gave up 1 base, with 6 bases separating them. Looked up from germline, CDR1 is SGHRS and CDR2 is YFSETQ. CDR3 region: CASSLPKSGANVLTF. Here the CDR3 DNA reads TGCGCCAGCAGCTTGCCGAAGTCTGGGGCCAACGTCCTGACTTTC.

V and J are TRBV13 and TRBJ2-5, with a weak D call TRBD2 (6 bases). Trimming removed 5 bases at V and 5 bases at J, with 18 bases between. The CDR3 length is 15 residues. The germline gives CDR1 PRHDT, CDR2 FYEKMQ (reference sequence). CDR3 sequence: CASSPRDSLWETQYF. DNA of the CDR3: TGTGCCAGCAGCCCAAGGGACTCCCTTTGGGAGACCCAGTACTTC. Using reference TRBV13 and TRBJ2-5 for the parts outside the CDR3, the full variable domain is AAGVIQSPRHLIKEKRETATLKCYPIPRHDTVYWYQQGPGQDPQFLISFYEKMQSDKGSIPDRFSAQQFSDYHSELNMSSLELGDSALYFCASSPRDSLWETQYFGPGTRLLVL.

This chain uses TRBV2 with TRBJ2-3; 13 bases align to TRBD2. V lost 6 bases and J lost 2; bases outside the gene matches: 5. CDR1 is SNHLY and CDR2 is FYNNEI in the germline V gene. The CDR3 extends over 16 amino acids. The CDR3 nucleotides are TGTGCCAGCAGGGCCACTAGCGGGAGGGTCACAGATACGCAGTATTTT. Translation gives CASRATSGRVTDTQYF.

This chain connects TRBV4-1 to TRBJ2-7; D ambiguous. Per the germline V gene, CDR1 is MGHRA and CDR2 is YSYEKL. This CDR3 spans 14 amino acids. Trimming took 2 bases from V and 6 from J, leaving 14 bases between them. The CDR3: CASSQLQLSGEQYF. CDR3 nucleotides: TGCGCCAGCAGCCAATTACAATTGTCCGGCGAGCAGTACTTC.

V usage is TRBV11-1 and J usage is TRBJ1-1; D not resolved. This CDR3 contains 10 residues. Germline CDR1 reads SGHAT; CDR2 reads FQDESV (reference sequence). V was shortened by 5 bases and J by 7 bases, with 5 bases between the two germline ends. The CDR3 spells CASSGFEAFF. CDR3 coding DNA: TGTGCCAGCAGCGGTTTTGAAGCTTTCTTT. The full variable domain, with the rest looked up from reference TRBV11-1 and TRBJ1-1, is EAEVAQSPRYKITEKSQAVAFWCDPISGHATLYWYRQILGQGPELLVQFQDESVVDDSQLPKDRFSAERLKGVDSTLKIQPAELGDSAMYLCASSGFEAFFGQGTRLTVV.

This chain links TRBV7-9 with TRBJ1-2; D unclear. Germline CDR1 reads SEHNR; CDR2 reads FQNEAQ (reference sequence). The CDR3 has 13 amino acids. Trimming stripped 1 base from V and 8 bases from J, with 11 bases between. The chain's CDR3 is CASSLGDPGGYTF. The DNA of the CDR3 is TGTGCCAGCAGCTTAGGAGATCCAGGCGGCTACACCTTC.

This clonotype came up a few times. CDR3 in amino acids: CASRPDRVQPQHF. The DNA for the CDR3 is TGTGCCAGCAGACCGGACAGGGTTCAGCCCCAGCATTTT. J is TRBJ1-5 and V is TRBV27; TRBD1 matches 8 bases. Trimming took 6 bases from V and 6 from J; bases not matched to a gene: 4. CDR3 size: 13 residues. The germline gives CDR1 MNHEY, CDR2 SMNVEV (reference sequence).

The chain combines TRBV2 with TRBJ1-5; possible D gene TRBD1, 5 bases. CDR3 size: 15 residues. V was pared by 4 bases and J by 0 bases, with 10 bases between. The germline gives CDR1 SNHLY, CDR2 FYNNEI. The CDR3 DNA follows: TGTGCCAGCAGTGGGGGGGAATATAGCAATCAGCCCCAGCATTTT. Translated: CASSGGEYSNQPQHF.